This paragraph reports one T cell receptor (beta chain). The antigen is unknown. The sample comes from a study of response to subunit inactivated influenza vaccine. The study, taken as a whole, reports: The authors suggested that few new T cells are recruited per seasonal influenza vaccination.

MiXCR, run by TCRdb on the RT-PCR reads, gives a single entry per CDR3 protein. The repertoire holds roughly 760,000 distinct CDR3 sequences, with around 20% as singletons. CDR1 is MNHEY, CDR2 SVGEGT, per germline. There are 17 residues in the CDR3. Trimming cost V 6 bases and J 0 bases; bases outside gene matches: 6. The chain carries TRBV6-2 or TRBV6-3 and TRBJ2-6; 9 bases align to TRBD1. This sequence was found in a man aged 50 or older who received an inactivated influenza vaccine. The sample here was PBMCs from blood, taken around 5 days after vaccination. The CDR3 bases are TGTGCCAGCAGACGGGACAGGGTGGCCTCTGGGGCCAACGTCCTGACTTTC. It encodes CASRRDRVASGANVLTF.